This T cell receptor (beta chain) was captured in a study of sequential checkpoint blockade in melanoma. In the study overall: Patients were randomized 1:1 to nivolumab-then-ipilimumab or ipilimumab-then-nivolumab first-line.

Germline loops: CDR1 MDHEN, CDR2 SYDVKM. V lost 4 bases to trimming and J lost 0 bases, with 4 bases between them. CDR3 size: 13 residues. Only in-frame clones appear in the TCRdb table, and some are missing; sequencing was by immunoSEQ multiplex PCR. The sample has 15,000 to 20,000 clones, about 83% seen once; the top ten hold approximately 34%. Treatment of the sample: randomized to nivolumab then ipilimumab (arm A) or the reverse (arm B). None of the patients previously received DNA-damaging chemotherapy. Sorted cells were live CD3+CD8+, lacking CD19 and CD56, from PBMCs. The chain combines TRBV28 with TRBJ1-5; no firm D call. This specimen consisted of CD8+ T cells sorted from blood (inferred from file names), obtained from a patient given nivolumab and ipilimumab in sequence. This TCR was recovered from a human donor with melanoma. CDR3 sequence (DNA): TGTGCCAGCAGTTGGAGTAGCAATCAGCCCCAGCATTTT. This gives the protein CASSWSSNQPQHF.